Following are 12 T cell receptor beta chains from one sample sequenced in a study of naive CD8 T cells in extremely preterm neonates. Assay used: immunoSEQ multiplex PCR; TCRdb lists only in-frame clones, some missing. The sample contains some 5,700 clones, around 97% of which appear only once. The sequencing sample was made of naive CD8+ T cells from blood. Every receptor here comes from a human donor in good health.

The chain employs TRBV2 and TRBJ2-1, with D perhaps TRBD2 (6 bases). Germline V gene lookup returns CDR1 SNHLY and CDR2 FYNNEI. The CDR3 extends over 13 amino acids. V lost 3 bases and J 4 bases, leaving 7 bases between the germline ends. The DNA of the CDR3 is TGTGCCAGCAGTGAGGGGACTTACAATGAGCAGTTCTTC. As protein: CASSEGTYNEQFF.

The chain is built from TRBV9 and TRBJ2-1; 16 nucleotides line up with TRBD2. The CDR3 spans 16 residues. With V trimmed by 2 bases and J by 8 bases, 4 bases remained unmatched. Germline CDR1 SGDLS, CDR2 YYNGEE. The CDR3 DNA reads TGTGCCAGCAGCGTGGGGACTAGCGGGAGGGTTGATGAGCAGTTCTTC. This encodes CASSVGTSGRVDEQFF.

The rearrangement links TRBV2 to TRBJ2-7; D gene ambiguous. The CDR3 spans 13 residues. V lost 5 bases and J 3 bases, leaving 11 bases between the germline ends. Germline CDR1 reads SNHLY; CDR2 reads FYNNEI. The CDR3 region is CASSRQAGYEQYF. In DNA, the CDR3 is TGTGCCAGCAGTCGGCAGGCAGGCTACGAGCAGTACTTC.

The chain carries TRBV4-1 and TRBJ2-1; 7 bases agree with TRBD2. The CDR3 runs 15 residues. J was trimmed by 12 bases and V by 0 bases; bases with no gene match: 11. Per the germline V gene, CDR1 is MGHRA and CDR2 is YSYEKL. The CDR3 sequence: CASSQERKNGRTQFF. The CDR3 DNA sequence: TGCGCCAGCAGCCAAGAGAGGAAGAACGGGAGGACGCAGTTCTTC.

The chain uses TRBV10-2 and TRBJ2-2, with a possible D match to TRBD1 (6 bases). Germline lookup yields CDR1 WSHSY and CDR2 SAAADI. The CDR3 consists of 15 residues. This CDR3 reads CAAQPGTPNTGELFF. The CDR3 bases are TGCGCAGCACAGCCCGGGACACCGAACACCGGGGAGCTGTTTTTT.

The chain couples TRBV9 to TRBJ2-1; 13 positions match TRBD2. The CDR3 loop spans 15 amino acids. The germline V gene has CDR1 SGDLS and CDR2 YYNGEE. V was pared by 2 bases and J by 5 bases, with 1 base of the junction left unmatched. CDR3 residues: CASSVGLAGDNEQFF. The CDR3 region has the DNA TGTGCCAGCAGCGTTGGACTAGCGGGGGACAATGAGCAGTTCTTC.

The CDR3 DNA sequence: TGCAGCGTTCGGGACAGGGTCAATCAGCCCCAGCATTTT. Amino acids: CSVRDRVNQPQHF. This chain joins TRBV29-1 and TRBJ1-5; 9 bases are shared with TRBD1. Per germline, CDR1 SQVTM and CDR2 ANQGSEA. The CDR3 sequence is 13 residues long. V lost 5 bases and J lost 3; bases outside the gene matches: 2.

The V gene is TRBV4-1, the J gene TRBJ2-2; 7 bases line up with TRBD1. The CDR3 has 15 residues. With V trimmed by 3 bases and J by 3 bases, 4 bases remained unmatched. CDR1 is MGHRA, CDR2 YSYEKL, per germline. This CDR3 is CASSHGDSYTGELFF. CDR3 bases: TGCGCCAGCAGCCATGGGGACAGCTACACCGGGGAGCTGTTTTTT.

The chain combines TRBV7-2 with TRBJ2-7; D perhaps matches TRBD2 (5 bases). V lost 1 base to trimming and J lost 6 bases, with 19 bases between them. Germline CDR1 and CDR2: SGHTA and FQGNSA. The CDR3 contains 16 residues. CDR3 sequence reads: CASSLEGPGVPSEQYF. In nucleotides, the CDR3 is TGTGCCAGCAGCTTAGAAGGCCCCGGGGTCCCCTCCGAGCAGTACTTC. The full variable domain, its missing parts supplied by reference TRBV7-2 and TRBJ2-7, is GAGVSQSPSNKVTEKGKDVELRCDPISGHTALYWYRQSLGQGLEFLIYFQGNSAPDKSGLPSDRFSAERTGGSVSTLTIQRTQQEDSAVYLCASSLEGPGVPSEQYFGPGTRLTVT.

This clone was detected once. The J gene is TRBJ1-6, the V gene TRBV6-5, with 10 bases fitting TRBD1. CDR1 and CDR2 from the germline V gene are MNHEY and SVGAGI. CDR3 length: 13 amino acids. Trimming took 7 bases from V and 10 from J; bases not matched to a gene: 4. The CDR3 is CASTKTGGSPLHF. The CDR3 DNA follows: TGTGCCAGCACTAAGACAGGGGGCTCACCCCTCCACTTT.

The J gene is TRBJ1-5, the V gene TRBV10-2, with 8 positions matching TRBD1. Germline-derived CDR1 and CDR2 are WSHSY and SAAADI. Trimming at V came to 8 bases and at J to 7 bases, leaving 10 bases not matched to a gene. The CDR3 length is 14 residues. The CDR3 DNA sequence: TGCGCCAGCCGGACAGGGTTCTTGAAACAGCCCCAGCATTTT. It yields the protein CASRTGFLKQPQHF.

The chain is built from TRBV15 and TRBJ2-1, with TRBD1 matching 7 bases. Germline CDR1 LNHNV, CDR2 YYDKDF (reference sequence). The CDR3 is 14 residues long. Trimming at V came to 3 bases and at J to 4 bases, leaving 3 bases not matched to a gene. CDR3 bases: TGTGCCACCAGCAGCGACAGGGAATACAATGAGCAGTTCTTC. Residues: CATSSDREYNEQFF.